These 15 T cell receptor beta chains came from one sample sequenced in a study of CD8+CD57+ T cells in acquired aplastic anemia. By flow cytometry, patients selected for sequencing had shown an expansion of CD8+CD57+ cells. Genomic DNA constituted the template upon which TCR beta VDJ and CDR3 profiling was performed. TCRdb reprocessed the reads via MiXCR and lists one record per CDR3 protein. This sample has approximately 190,000 distinct CDR3 sequences, with around half found just once. Specimen: sorted CD4+, CD8+, or CD8+CD57+ T cells (not recorded which) from PBMCs. The receptors were sampled from a human donor with aplastic anemia.

The chain recombines TRBV10-3 with TRBJ1-1; the D is unclear. V was pared by 9 bases and J by 3 bases, with 14 bases between. Germline V gene sequence: CDR1 ENHRY, CDR2 SYGVKD. The CDR3 has 13 residues. The CDR3 DNA is TGTGCCATTAGAAGGCCTGGTGACACTGAAGCTTTCTTT. Its protein product is CAIRRPGDTEAFF.

The chain links TRBV10-1 to TRBJ2-7; 7 nucleotides match TRBD2. Germline trimming cut 3 bases from V and 3 bases from J; bases unmatched to any gene: 14. CDR1 WNHNN and CDR2 SYGVQD come from the germline V gene (reference sequence). The CDR3 extends over 17 amino acids. CDR3 coding DNA: TGCGCCAGCAGTGATTGGGGAGGGGTAGGGAACATCTACGAGCAGTACTTC. Encoded protein: CASSDWGGVGNIYEQYF.

There are many counts of this clonotype. J is TRBJ2-7 and V is TRBV5-4; weak D call: TRBD2 (6 bases). This CDR3 contains 13 residues. V was cut by 6 bases and J by 1 base, with 11 bases left in between. Germline values: CDR1 SGHNT, CDR2 YYREEE (reference sequence). The CDR3 reads CASKSGPSYEQYF. For the CDR3, the DNA is TGTGCCAGCAAAAGCGGGCCTTCCTACGAGCAGTACTTC. The complete variable domain, with remaining parts taken from reference TRBV5-4 and TRBJ2-7, reads ETGVTQSPTHLIKTRGQQVTLRCSSQSGHNTVSWYQQALGQGPQFIFQYYREEENGRGNFPPRFSGLQFPNYSSELNVNALELDDSALYLCASKSGPSYEQYFGPGTRLTVT.

This clonotype showed up just a few times. The chain combines TRBV15 with TRBJ1-4; D unclear. Germline lookup yields CDR1 LNHNV and CDR2 YYDKDF (reference sequence). Trimming pared 5 bases from V and 3 bases from J, leaving 13 bases between. This CDR3 region has 15 residues. The CDR3 spells CATSGSTRPNEKLFF. The DNA of the CDR3 is TGTGCCACCAGCGGATCGACGCGACCTAATGAAAAACTGTTTTTT.

Here the CDR3 reads CSASKESSYNSPLHF. CDR3 in DNA: TGCAGTGCTAGCAAGGAGAGCTCCTATAATTCACCCCTCCACTTT. This chain joins TRBV20-1 and TRBJ1-6; D gene unclear. CDR3 length: 15 amino acids. Trimming cost V 3 bases and J 0 bases, with 9 bases left between them. CDR1 is DFQATT and CDR2 is SNEGSKA in the germline V gene (reference sequence).

The chain employs TRBV19 and TRBJ1-2; D uncertain. The CDR3 runs to 15 residues. Germline V CDR1 and CDR2: LNHDA, SQIVND (reference sequence). V shed 5 bases and J shed 3 bases, with 16 bases lying between them. The CDR3 sequence is CASSPSRTDYYGYTF. As DNA, the CDR3 is TGTGCCAGTAGTCCCTCTAGGACTGATTACTATGGCTACACCTTC.

The table lists this clonotype with many counts. This chain connects TRBV20-1 to TRBJ2-5, with TRBD2 matching over 13 bases. The V segment lost 5 bases and the J segment 5 bases; nucleotides outside the gene matches: 5. The CDR3 loop spans 14 amino acids. Germline V lookup: CDR1 DFQATT, CDR2 SNEGSKA (reference sequence). The CDR3 loop reads CSALGLAGVETQYF. The CDR3 DNA reads TGCAGTGCTCTCGGACTAGCGGGAGTGGAGACCCAGTACTTC.

This chain connects TRBV2 to TRBJ2-5, with D possibly TRBD1 on 6 matching bases. The CDR3 runs to 12 residues. Germline values: CDR1 SNHLY, CDR2 FYNNEI. Trimming shortened V by 8 bases and J by 9 bases, and 16 bases separated the two germline ends. The CDR3 nucleotides read TGTGCCAGCGGACAGAACTTAGGGGCCCAGTACTTC. As protein: CASGQNLGAQYF.

The chain has TRBV12-5 and TRBJ1-5; 9 nucleotides agree with TRBD1. The length of the CDR3 is 16 residues. The V gene's germline CDR1 is LGHNT and CDR2 FRNRAP. Germline trimming cut 7 bases from V and 2 bases from J; bases unmatched to any gene: 9. CDR3 in amino acids: CASAEDRGRGNQPQHF. The CDR3 bases are TGTGCTAGTGCCGAGGACAGGGGTAGGGGCAATCAGCCCCAGCATTTT.

This clonotype has a count of ten or more. This chain connects TRBV5-1 to TRBJ1-2; 9 bases line up with TRBD1. Trimming removed 0 bases from V and 6 bases from J; junction bases left unmatched: 9. The CDR3 has 16 amino acids. In germline, CDR1 is SGHRS, CDR2 YFSETQ. The chain's CDR3 is CASSLGPTTGGDGYTF. In DNA, the CDR3 is TGCGCCAGCAGCTTGGGTCCCACGACAGGGGGTGATGGCTACACCTTC.

The chain links TRBV2 to TRBJ2-7; D possibly corresponds to TRBD1 (5 bases). Germline V CDR1 and CDR2: SNHLY, FYNNEI. Trimming stripped 5 bases from V and 4 bases from J, with 15 bases between. This CDR3 has 14 residues. CDR3 amino acids: CASSSGFAEYEQYF. DNA of the CDR3: TGTGCCAGCAGTTCAGGGTTTGCAGAGTACGAGCAGTACTTC.

This clonotype was observed at least ten times. This chain links TRBV7-3 with TRBJ2-3; 9 nucleotides align to TRBD2. The CDR3 totals 17 residues. Germline CDR1 SGHTA, CDR2 FQGTGA. V dropped 3 bases and J dropped 4; count of bases not matched to a gene: 11. Here the CDR3 DNA reads TGTGCCAGCAGCTTGGGCTTGCGGGAGGGTGTGGCAGATACGCAGTATTTT. Residues: CASSLGLREGVADTQYF.

With regard to this clonotype: A much larger clone differs from this one at a single base, so this may be a read error. The genes are TRBV7-2 and TRBJ1-1, with D perhaps matching TRBD1 (6 bases). V was shortened by 8 bases and J by 5 bases, with 24 bases between the two germline ends. The CDR3 sequence is 16 residues long. CDR1 and CDR2 (germline): SGHTA, FQGNSA. The CDR3 loop is CASGLGQYSLLTEAFF. CDR3 nucleotide sequence: TGTGCCAGCGGCCTCGGACAGTATTCTCTACTGACTGAAGCTTTCTTT.

This clonotype showed up just a few times. Just one base apart from a much larger clone, this may be a read error. Here the CDR3 reads CACSRASAQETQYF. For the CDR3, the DNA is TGTGCCTGCAGCAGAGCTAGCGCCCAAGAGACCCAGTACTTC. This chain joins TRBV7-7 and TRBJ2-5, with D perhaps TRBD2 (6 bases). The CDR3 is 14 amino acids. CDR1 SSHAT and CDR2 FNYEAQ come from the germline V gene (reference sequence). The whole variable domain, filled in from reference TRBV7-7 and TRBJ2-5, reads GAGVSQSPRYKVTKRGQDVTLRCDPISSHATLYWYQQALGQGPEFLTYFNYEAQPDKSGLPSDRFSAERPEGSISTLTIQRTEQRDSAMYRCACSRASAQETQYFGPGTRLLVL.

CDR3 sequence: CASVRASSYNEQFF. Here the CDR3 DNA reads TGTGCCTCCGTCCGGGCAAGCTCCTACAATGAGCAGTTCTTC. The chain couples TRBV24-1 to TRBJ2-1; D ambiguous. The CDR3 length is 14 residues. The V and J ends lost 12 bases and 0 bases respectively, with 14 bases between them. CDR1 is KGHDR, CDR2 SFDVKD, per germline.